This passage covers 12 T cell receptor beta chains from one sample sequenced in a study of regulatory T cells in long-lasting Graves disease. Time point in this sample: newly diagnosed GD, antithyroid drugs for less than 3 months. Generation of the TCR library employed RNA extracted from PBMCs. Construction of TCR beta libraries relied on iRepertoire HTBI primers and on Arm-PCR targeting CDR3 regions. TCRdb used MiXCR to reprocess the multiplex PCR reads, holding one entry per CDR3 protein. The data show over 200,000 distinct CDR3 sequences, with approximately 16% seen just once and roughly 23% held by the top ten. The source material was peripheral blood mononuclear cells (PBMCs), sampled at new diagnosis, from a patient treated with antithyroid drugs. These receptors all come from a female donor with Graves disease.

This clonotype was counted at least ten times. The chain uses TRBV24-1 and TRBJ1-4; 11 nucleotides align to TRBD1. The CDR3 runs 16 residues. Trimming took 0 bases from V and 7 from J; bases not matched to a gene: 3. The germline V gene encodes CDR1 KGHDR and CDR2 SFDVKD. In DNA, the CDR3 is TGTGCCACCAGTGATTTGGGACAGGGGGCATGTGAAAAACTGTTTTTT. This gives the protein CATSDLGQGACEKLFF.

Points on this clonotype: This may be a read error, as it is one base from a much larger clone. This sequence joins TRBV20-1 and TRBJ1-5, with D possibly being TRBD1 (6 bases). Trimming pared 5 bases from V and 6 bases from J, leaving 17 bases between. CDR1 DFQATT and CDR2 SNEGSKA come from the germline V gene (reference sequence). This CDR3 is 14 amino acids long. The CDR3 reads CSAAGTKEIQPQHF. DNA of the CDR3: TGCAGTGCTGCCGGGACAAAGGAGATTCAGCCCCAGCATTTT.

This clonotype was counted ten times or more. J is TRBJ2-1 and V is TRBV11-3, with TRBD1 identical over 9 bases. Trimming removed 0 bases from V and 8 bases from J; junction bases left unmatched: 5. CDR1 and CDR2 (germline): SGHNT, YENEEA. The CDR3 extends over 15 amino acids. The CDR3 spells CASSLDGQGFDEQFF. DNA for the CDR3: TGTGCCAGCAGCTTAGACGGACAGGGGTTTGATGAGCAGTTCTTC.

A word on this clonotype: This likely comes from a read error, as the CDR3 has no conserved phenylalanine or tryptophan at its end. The CDR3 sequence: CASSPRDRGSKNTEAFV. The CDR3 nucleotides are TGCGCCAGCAGCCCGAGGGACAGGGGAAGTAAGAACACTGAAGCTTTCGTT. This chain uses TRBV3-1 with TRBJ1-1, with 10 nucleotides matching TRBD1. The CDR3 sequence is 17 residues long. Germline CDR1 LGHDT, CDR2 YNNKEL (reference sequence).

The V and J genes are TRBV3-1 and TRBJ2-5, with 14 nucleotides matching TRBD2. J lost 6 bases, V lost 4 bases, and 7 bases had no gene match. CDR1 and CDR2 from the germline V gene are LGHDT and YNNKEL (reference sequence). The CDR3 runs 16 residues. The CDR3 is CASSPGTSGSTKTQYF. In DNA form, the CDR3 reads TGTGCCAGCAGCCCCGGGACTAGCGGGAGTACGAAGACCCAGTACTTC.

This clonotype was seen repeatedly, ten times or more. The chain employs TRBV20-1 and TRBJ2-4, with unresolved D. V dropped 1 base and J dropped 4 bases, with 8 bases sitting between them. Germline CDR1 and CDR2: DFQATT and SNEGSKA (reference sequence). This CDR3 is built from 13 residues. CDR3 in DNA: TGCAGTGCTAGAGTCGGTGATAAAAACATTCAGTACTTC. Encoded protein: CSARVGDKNIQYF.

Ten or more counts support this clonotype. The chain recombines TRBV7-8 with TRBJ2-5; D may be TRBD1 or TRBD2 (6 bases each). Trimming stripped 7 bases from V and 5 bases from J, with 11 bases between. Germline loops: CDR1 SGHVS, CDR2 FQNEAQ. The CDR3 has 12 amino acids. The DNA of the CDR3 is TGTGCCAGCACCCCGGGGGCTGAGACCCAGTACTTC. It yields the protein CASTPGAETQYF. Looking up the rest from reference TRBV7-8 and TRBJ2-5 gives the full variable domain: GAGVSQSPRYKVAKRGQDVALRCDPISGHVSLFWYQQALGQGPEFLTYFQNEAQLDKSGLPSDRFFAERPEGSVSTLKIQRTQQEDSAVYLCASTPGAETQYFGPGTRLLVL.

This clonotype was found many times. This CDR3 reads CASSFAGRYTEAFF. The CDR3 nucleotides are TGTGCCAGCAGTTTCGCAGGGCGATACACTGAAGCTTTCTTT. V and J are TRBV28 and TRBJ1-1, with D possibly TRBD1 on 5 matching bases. CDR1 is MDHEN, CDR2 SYDVKM, per germline. This CDR3 contains 14 residues. Trimming pared 3 bases from V and 3 bases from J, leaving 11 bases between.

Turning to this clonotype: Relative to the germline gene, one junction end is altered; a read error may explain this. The chain carries TRBV6-1 and TRBJ2-7; a weak D match, TRBD1 (5 bases). CDR3 length equals 13 residues. Per germline, CDR1 MNHNS and CDR2 SASEGT. Here the CDR3 DNA reads TGTGGCAGCAGTGAAGGGGTAGCTTACGAGCAGTACTTC. This translates into CGSSEGVAYEQYF.

This clonotype was found many times. The V gene is TRBV25-1, the J gene TRBJ2-2; D possibly corresponds to TRBD1 (6 bases). The CDR3 extends over 16 amino acids. V was trimmed by 1 base and J by 3 bases, leaving 12 bases between them. The germline V gene encodes CDR1 MGHDK and CDR2 SYGVNS. The CDR3 here is CASSEWVGGDTGELFF. The CDR3 bases are TGTGCCAGCAGTGAATGGGTAGGGGGTGACACCGGGGAGCTGTTTTTT. The full variable domain, rest sourced from reference TRBV25-1 and TRBJ2-2, is EADIYQTPRYLVIGTGKKITLECSQTMGHDKMYWYQQDPGMELHLIHYSYGVNSTEKGDLSSESTVSRIRTEHFPLTLESARPSHTSQYLCASSEWVGGDTGELFFGEGSRLTVL.

The gene calls are TRBV10-3 and TRBJ2-7, with 7 bases matching TRBD2. Per the germline V gene, CDR1 is ENHRY and CDR2 is SYGVKD. The CDR3 spans 13 residues. Germline trimming cut 2 bases from V and 6 bases from J; bases unmatched to any gene: 4. The CDR3 here is CAISEAGGGEQYF. In DNA, the CDR3 is TGTGCCATCAGTGAGGCGGGCGGGGGCGAGCAGTACTTC.

This clonotype showed up many times. The chain is built from TRBV30 and TRBJ2-2; D is unclear. V was cut by 0 bases and J by 0 bases, with 5 bases left in between. CDR1 is GTSNPN, CDR2 SVGIG, per germline (reference sequence). The CDR3 has 14 residues. The CDR3 sequence is CAWSVLSNTGELFF. Here the CDR3 DNA reads TGTGCCTGGAGTGTACTGTCGAACACCGGGGAGCTGTTTTTT.